One and the same sample provided the 22 T cell receptor beta chains below, sequenced in a study of Graves' ophthalmopathy and Graves' hyperthyroidism. Amplification of TCR beta CDR3 regions used RNA transcripts. The first-round RT-PCR employed HTBI primers together with the Qiagen OneStep RT-PCR kit. A multiplex PCR was then performed as the second round. One entry per CDR3 protein results from TCRdb running MiXCR on the multiplex PCR reads. The sample has 300,000 to 400,000 distinct CDR3 sequences; 17% are singletons. Specimen: peripheral blood. These receptors all come from an adult woman with stable Graves' hyperthyroidism.

The chain couples TRBV12-3 or TRBV12-4 to TRBJ2-5; TRBD2 matches at 15 bases. The CDR3 sequence is 17 residues long. The ends lost 5 bases at V and 2 bases at J; junction bases unmatched: 6. This CDR3 is CASSQGLAGGLQETQYF. The DNA for the CDR3 is TGTGCCAGCAGTCAGGGACTAGCGGGAGGATTACAAGAGACCCAGTACTTC.

The chain combines TRBV4-1 with TRBJ2-7; the match to TRBD2 covers 8 bases. The germline CDR1 and CDR2 sequences are MGHRA and YSYEKL. V lost 3 bases, J lost 3 bases, and 10 bases stayed unmatched. The CDR3 spans 16 residues. CDR3 loop: CASSHNSGGTYYEQYF. CDR3 in DNA: TGCGCCAGCAGCCACAACTCGGGAGGGACTTACTACGAGCAGTACTTC.

This clonotype has at least ten counts. The V gene is TRBV7-3, the J gene TRBJ1-1, with D uncertain. V dropped 2 bases and J dropped 1 base, with 8 bases sitting between them. CDR3 size: 14 residues. Germline V gene lookup returns CDR1 SGHTA and CDR2 FQGTGA. CDR3 sequence: CASSLGPQNTEAFF. The CDR3 DNA is TGTGCCAGCAGCTTAGGGCCACAGAACACTGAAGCTTTCTTT. The full variable domain, completed using reference TRBV7-3 and TRBJ1-1, is GAGVSQTPSNKVTEKGKYVELRCDPISGHTALYWYRQSLGQGPEFLIYFQGTGAADDSGLPNDRFFAVRPEGSVSTLKIQRTERGDSAVYLCASSLGPQNTEAFFGQGTRLTVV.

This clonotype showed up many times. This rearrangement joins TRBV20-1 to TRBJ2-7; D is undetermined. This CDR3 spans 13 amino acids. The germline CDR1 and CDR2 sequences are DFQATT and SNEGSKA (reference sequence). V lost 0 bases and J lost 0, with 6 bases in between. The CDR3: CSARDRISYEQYF. CDR3 coding DNA: TGCAGTGCTAGAGACCGGATCTCCTACGAGCAGTACTTC.

For this clonotype: The final CDR3 position lacks the conserved phenylalanine or tryptophan, pointing to a likely read error. The V gene is TRBV20-1, the J gene TRBJ2-2; D may be TRBD1 or TRBD2 (5 bases each). V was trimmed by 3 bases and J by 1 base, leaving 9 bases between them. Germline assignment: CDR1 DFQATT and CDR2 SNEGSKA (reference sequence). This CDR3 has 14 amino acids. The CDR3 reads CSASGTENTGELFL. CDR3 sequence (DNA): TGCAGTGCTAGCGGGACGGAGAACACCGGGGAGCTGTTTCTT.

This chain links TRBV4-2 with TRBJ2-7, with 9 positions matching TRBD1. The J segment lost 5 bases and the V segment lost 1 base, leaving 6 bases of the junction unmatched. This CDR3 region has 15 residues. CDR1 and CDR2 (germline): LGHNA, YNFKEQ. CDR3 protein: CASSQGRRTGDEQYF. The CDR3 DNA sequence: TGTGCCAGCAGCCAAGGTAGAAGGACAGGGGACGAGCAGTACTTC.

This clonotype came up many times. This chain connects TRBV5-1 to TRBJ2-7, with 10 bases matching TRBD1. Germline CDR1 reads SGHRS; CDR2 reads YFSETQ. The V gene end was trimmed by 4 bases and the J gene end by 3 bases; junction bases not matched to a gene: 7. The CDR3 length is 15 residues. CDR3 in DNA: TGCGCCAGCAGCCAGATCGGACAGGGGGTCTACGAGCAGTACTTC. Its protein product is CASSQIGQGVYEQYF.

This clonotype was detected only a few times. A single base separates this from a much larger clone, so it may be a read error. Written as DNA, the CDR3 is TGTGCCGGCAGTTTTAACAGCGGTTTGGAGCAGTACTTC. Translating gives CAGSFNSGLEQYF. The gene calls are TRBV12-3 or TRBV12-4 and TRBJ2-7, with D maybe TRBD2 (5 bases). This CDR3 is 13 amino acids long.

This clonotype occurred many times. The chain recombines TRBV19 with TRBJ2-5; D possibly corresponds to TRBD2 (5 bases). Trimming stripped 7 bases from V and 4 bases from J, with 10 bases between. Germline-derived CDR1 and CDR2 are LNHDA and SQIVND (reference sequence). This CDR3 has 12 residues. This chain's CDR3 is CASNTGLETQYF. DNA of the CDR3: TGTGCCAGTAATACGGGATTAGAGACCCAGTACTTC.

The genes are TRBV7-3 and TRBJ2-7, with 9 bases matching TRBD1. Germline V gene lookup returns CDR1 SGHTA and CDR2 FQGTGA. This CDR3 has 15 amino acids. V lost 5 bases to trimming and J lost 4 bases; unmatched junction nucleotides: 9. The CDR3 spells CASSPGQGTPYEQYF. Written as DNA, the CDR3 is TGTGCCAGCAGCCCAGGACAGGGGACACCTTACGAGCAGTACTTC.

The CDR3 DNA reads as TGTGCCAGCGAGACTTCTTACGAGCAGTACTTC. Its translation is CASETSYEQYF. This chain links TRBV28 with TRBJ2-7; D is undetermined. The CDR3 has 11 residues. CDR1 MDHEN and CDR2 SYDVKM come from the germline V gene. V gave up 8 bases and J gave up 4 bases, with 9 bases separating them. Drawing the rest from reference TRBV28 and TRBJ2-7, the complete variable domain is DVKVTQSSRYLVKRTGEKVFLECVQDMDHENMFWYRQDPGLGLRLIYFSYDVKMKEKGDIPEGYSVSREKKERFSLILESASTNQTSMYLCASETSYEQYFGPGTRLTVT.

There are many counts of this clonotype. This chain joins TRBV30 and TRBJ2-5; TRBD2 matches 7 bases. The CDR3 has 15 residues. Germline CDR1 GTSNPN, CDR2 SVGIG (reference sequence). The V segment lost 5 bases and the J segment 2 bases; nucleotides outside the gene matches: 11. CDR3 protein: CAWASGASGQETQYF. The CDR3 DNA follows: TGTGCCTGGGCTTCCGGGGCTAGCGGTCAAGAGACCCAGTACTTC.

This clonotype was recorded many times. The rearrangement links TRBV7-9 to TRBJ1-5, with D hard to call. Trimming took off 5 bases at V and 2 bases at J, with 7 bases between the two ends. Germline CDR1 reads SEHNR; CDR2 reads FQNEAQ (reference sequence). The CDR3 runs to 13 residues. The CDR3 loop is CASSRDGNQPQHF. CDR3 nucleotides: TGTGCCAGCAGCCGCGACGGCAATCAGCCCCAGCATTTT.

The chain joins TRBV6-1 to TRBJ1-6; D not resolved. Trimming removed 5 bases at V and 6 bases at J, with 14 bases between. CDR1 and CDR2 (germline): MNHNS, SASEGT. The CDR3 loop spans 15 amino acids. CDR3 residues: CASSTGRSSNSPLHF. In nucleotides, the CDR3 is TGTGCCAGCAGTACCGGACGGAGTAGTAATTCACCCCTCCACTTT.

As for this clonotype: One end of the junction varies from germline; a read error may be responsible. The genes are TRBV5-5 and TRBJ2-7, with D perhaps TRBD2 (6 bases). This CDR3 has 15 amino acids. Germline V lookup: CDR1 SGHKS, CDR2 YYEKEE (reference sequence). The CDR3 spells CAISPSGLRGYEQYF. CDR3 coding DNA: TGTGCCATCAGCCCCTCGGGACTGAGAGGCTACGAGCAGTACTTC. Filled out from reference TRBV5-5 and TRBJ2-7, the complete variable domain reads DAGVTQSPTHLIKTRGQQVTLRCSPISGHKSVSWYQQVLGQGPQFIFQYYEKEERGRGNFPDRFSARQFPNYSSELNVNALLLGDSALYLCAISPSGLRGYEQYFGPGTRLTVT.

The table lists this clonotype with many counts. The chain joins TRBV28 to TRBJ1-1; 7 bases line up with TRBD1. V lost 6 bases to trimming and J lost 9 bases; unmatched junction nucleotides: 19. Germline V gives CDR1 MDHEN, CDR2 SYDVKM. The CDR3 is made up of 16 amino acids. As DNA, the CDR3 is TGTGCCAGCAGATCGAGCGCCGGGACAGCATACCGTCAAGCTTTCTTT. As protein: CASRSSAGTAYRQAFF.

This clonotype has a count of ten or more. V and J are TRBV12-5 and TRBJ2-2, with 7 bases that match TRBD2. With V trimmed by 1 base and J by 5 bases, 4 bases remained unmatched. The CDR3 totals 15 residues. CDR1 LGHNT and CDR2 FRNRAP come from the germline V gene. In nucleotides, the CDR3 is TGTGCTAGTGGTTTGGCAGGGAGGGCGACCGGGGAGCTGTTTTTT. It codes for CASGLAGRATGELFF.

This clonotype was detected many times. V gene TRBV19 combines with J gene TRBJ2-7; D is uncertain. V lost 5 bases to trimming and J lost 3 bases, with 14 bases between them. The CDR3 is 14 residues long. CDR1 LNHDA and CDR2 SQIVND come from the germline V gene (reference sequence). The CDR3, as DNA: TGTGCCAGTAGTGCTCCGAGACAAAGCTACGAGCAGTACTTC. This sequence encodes CASSAPRQSYEQYF.

This clonotype came up a few times. The chain links TRBV19 to TRBJ2-6; tentative D call: TRBD2 (5 bases). The CDR3 consists of 15 residues. Germline V gives CDR1 LNHDA, CDR2 SQIVND (reference sequence). V lost 5 bases to trimming and J lost 1 base, with 9 bases between them. As DNA, the CDR3 is TGTGCCAGTAGTCCGGGATTTTCTGGGGCCAACGTCCTGACTTTC. Its protein product is CASSPGFSGANVLTF.

This clonotype was seen ten or more times. The chain employs TRBV20-1 and TRBJ2-5; tentative D call: TRBD1 (5 bases). Between the trimmed V and J ends, which lost 3 bases and 6 bases, there was a span of 11 bases. The length of the CDR3 is 12 residues. Germline V gene data show CDR1 as DFQATT and CDR2 as SNEGSKA (reference sequence). CDR3 bases: TGCAGTGCTAGTGGGGCGGCGAAGACCCAGTACTTC. Translating it yields CSASGAAKTQYF.

This clonotype came up many times. The chain uses TRBV7-9 and TRBJ1-6, with a possible D match to TRBD1 (6 bases). The V gene's germline CDR1 is SEHNR and CDR2 FQNEAQ (reference sequence). The CDR3 covers 15 residues. V gave up 5 bases and J gave up 4 bases, with 12 bases separating them. CDR3 region: CASSRRTDYNSPLHF. The CDR3 DNA sequence: TGTGCCAGCAGCCGACGGACAGATTATAATTCACCCCTCCACTTT.

This clonotype was seen at least ten times. One end of the junction is discordant with germline, which a read error may explain. CDR3 nucleotide sequence: TGTGCCAGCAGTTTAAGGGGGACAGGGGTCGTTCTATTC. Translated, it gives CASSLRGTGVVLF. The rearrangement joins TRBV28 to TRBJ2-7, with 10 bases that match TRBD1. The CDR3 sequence is 13 residues long. Germline CDR1 MDHEN, CDR2 SYDVKM.